These T cell receptor beta chains were read from a single sample in a study of CD8+CD57+ T cells in acquired aplastic anemia. TCRdb processed the reads anew with MiXCR; each CDR3 protein has one entry. Of approximately 220,000 distinct CDR3 sequences listed, roughly 53% are singletons. The sequencing sample was made of sorted CD4+, CD8+, or CD8+CD57+ T cells (not recorded which) from PBMCs. These receptors were collected from a human donor with aplastic anemia. Both conserved end residues are part of each CDR3. A D gene is named only where the DNA matches it firmly. For some rows the clone size is stated as once, few or many, or as a class when expanded; others skip it.

d_call	v_call	clone_size	cdr3_length	j_call	cdr3_aa	cdr3_nt
TRBD1	TRBV5-1	few	15	TRBJ2-7	CASSLSGTGHYEQYF	TGCGCCAGCAGCTTGTCCGGGACAGGGCACTACGAGCAGTACTTC
TRBD1	TRBV19	.	13	TRBJ2-1	CASSQQGVGEQFF	TGTGCCAGTAGTCAACAGGGGGTGGGTGAGCAGTTCTTC
.	TRBV9	many	15	TRBJ2-5	CASSVGSQKGETQYF	TGTGCCAGCAGCGTAGGCAGCCAGAAGGGGGAGACCCAGTACTTC
TRBD1	TRBV7-3	.	15	TRBJ2-3	CASSLDRGRLDTQYF	TGCGCCAGCAGCTTGGACAGGGGGCGCCTAGATACGCAGTATTTT
.	TRBV12-3/TRBV12-4	many	14	TRBJ2-1	CASSKGSSYNEQFF	TGTGCCAGCAGCAAAGGGAGCTCCTACAATGAGCAGTTCTTC
TRBD2	TRBV10-3	.	19	TRBJ2-7	CASSYSAETSGREGHEQYF	TGTGCCAGCAGTTACTCGGCCGAGACTAGCGGGAGGGAAGGCCACGAGCAGTACTTC
.	TRBV4-1	many	17	TRBJ1-6	CASSPWIVTGPNSPLHF	TGCGCCAGCAGCCCCTGGATCGTCACAGGGCCCAATTCACCCCTCCACTTT
.	TRBV20-1	.	14	TRBJ2-6	CSAPPGGRMNTEAF	TGCAGTGCCCCCCCTGGCGGACGAATGAACACTGAAGCTTTC
TRBD2	TRBV7-2	.	15	TRBJ2-7	CASSLTSGGVYEQYF	TGTGCCAGCAGCTTGACTAGCGGGGGGGTCTACGAGCAGTACTTC
.	TRBV29-1	.	15	TRBJ2-7	CSALGGGDKGYEQYF	TGCAGCGCGTTGGGGGGTGGGGACAAGGGCTACGAGCAGTACTTC
TRBD1	TRBV28	many	14	TRBJ1-2	CASTRDRDTWGYTF	TGTGCCAGCACCAGAGACAGGGACACTTGGGGCTACACCTTC
TRBD2	TRBV2	.	15	TRBJ2-1	CASRKTSVSYNEQFF	TGTGCCAGCAGGAAGACTAGCGTGTCCTACAATGAGCAGTTCTTC
.	TRBV5-1	many	15	TRBJ1-3	CASSLLGTSGNTIYF	TGCGCCAGCAGCTTGCTAGGGACCTCTGGAAACACCATATATTTT